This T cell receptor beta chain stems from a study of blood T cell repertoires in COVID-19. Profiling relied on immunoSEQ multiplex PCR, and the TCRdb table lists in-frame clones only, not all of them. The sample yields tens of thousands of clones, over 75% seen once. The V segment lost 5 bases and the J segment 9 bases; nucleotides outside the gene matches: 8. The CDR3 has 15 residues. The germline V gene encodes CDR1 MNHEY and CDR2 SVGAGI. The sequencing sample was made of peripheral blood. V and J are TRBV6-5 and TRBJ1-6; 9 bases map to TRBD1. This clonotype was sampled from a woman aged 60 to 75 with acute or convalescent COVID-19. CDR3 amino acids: CASSPLQGAGSPLHF. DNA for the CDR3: TGTGCCAGCAGTCCGCTACAGGGGGCTGGTTCACCCCTCCACTTT.